This entry lists 5 T cell receptor beta chains sequenced from one sample in a study of T cell responses to AZD1222 COVID-19 vaccine. Profiling relied on immunoSEQ multiplex PCR, and the TCRdb table lists in-frame clones only, not all of them. The repertoire holds over 130,000 clones, with 92% as singletons. The sample was peripheral blood, taken 28 days after the second AZD1222 dose. The source of these receptors is an adult who received the AZD1222 COVID-19 vaccine.

The V call is TRBV24-1, the J call TRBJ2-7, with D tentatively TRBD1 (6 bases). Between the trimmed V and J ends, which lost 3 bases and 2 bases, there was a span of 16 bases. This CDR3 region has 16 residues. CDR1 and CDR2 (germline): KGHDR, SFDVKD. As DNA, the CDR3 is TGTGCCACCAGTGATAGAAAAGACAGGACTCCCTACGAGCAGTACTTC. Amino acid sequence: CATSDRKDRTPYEQYF.

The chain uses TRBV28 and TRBJ2-7; D is tentatively TRBD1 or TRBD2 (5 bases each). Germline CDR1 and CDR2: MDHEN and SYDVKM. The CDR3 spans 15 residues. The V gene lost 1 base and the J gene lost 2 bases, with 12 bases spanning the gap. The DNA of the CDR3 is TGTGCCAGCAGTTTATTGGGGGTGAGGGCCTACGAGCAGTACTTC. Protein product: CASSLLGVRAYEQYF.

The chain is built from TRBV5-4 and TRBJ1-2, with a possible D match to TRBD1 (5 bases). The CDR3 extends over 14 amino acids. The V gene's germline CDR1 is SGHNT and CDR2 YYREEE (reference sequence). Trimming removed 5 bases from V and 4 bases from J, with 15 bases in between. CDR3 in DNA: TGTGCCAGCAGAGTCGGGGGTAGGAGCTATGGCTACACCTTC. It specifies CASRVGGRSYGYTF.

The CDR3, as DNA: TGCGCCAGCAGCTTGACCGAAGAGACCCAGTACTTC. Its protein is CASSLTEETQYF. The V gene is TRBV5-1, the J gene TRBJ2-5; D not certain. From germline, CDR1 is SGHRS and CDR2 YFSETQ. The germline V and J ends were trimmed by 1 base and 3 bases, with 4 bases remaining between them. The CDR3 totals 12 residues.

This chain links TRBV19 with TRBJ1-1, with 7 bases that match TRBD1. V lost 1 base and J lost 4; bases outside the gene matches: 6. The CDR3 spans 15 residues. Germline V gene data show CDR1 as LNHDA and CDR2 as SQIVND (reference sequence). The CDR3 bases are TGTGCCAGTAGTATAGGTACAGGGGCCGGCACTGAAGCTTTCTTT. It yields the protein CASSIGTGAGTEAFF.